The entry that follows covers one T cell receptor (beta chain) sequence. What it binds is not known. The record originates from a study of T cell responses to AZD1222 COVID-19 vaccine. Assay: immunoSEQ multiplex PCR; the TCRdb copy retains only in-frame clones and omits some. The sample consists of 200,000 or so clones, 90% to 95% of them appearing once. Whole-study findings and limits: White British donors predominated, females outnumbered males, and clonal diversity was possibly underestimated.

This clonotype was sampled from an adult who received the AZD1222 COVID-19 vaccine. The source material was peripheral blood, sampled 28 days after the second AZD1222 dose.

CDR3 sequence reads: CASSIQGFNQPQHF. The CDR3 DNA reads as TGTGCCAGCAGTATACAGGGTTTCAATCAGCCCCAGCATTTT. The chain recombines TRBV2 with TRBJ1-5, with D possibly matching TRBD1 (6 bases). This CDR3 is 14 amino acids long. Germline assignment: CDR1 SNHLY and CDR2 FYNNEI. V was cut by 5 bases and J by 3 bases, with 11 bases left in between. The whole variable domain, filled in from reference TRBV2 and TRBJ1-5, reads EPEVTQTPSHQVTQMGQEVILRCVPISNHLYFYWYRQILGQKVEFLVSFYNNEISEKSEIFDDQFSVERPDGSNFTLKIRSTKLEDSAMYFCASSIQGFNQPQHFGDGTRLSIL.